This entry is about one T cell receptor beta chain. This sample stems from a study of blood T cell repertoires in COVID-19. Study-wide context: Whether acute or convalescent, the COVID-19 samples came from the United States, Italy and Spain. PBMCs, B-cell-depleted T cells, or T cells were the source of the cDNA or gDNA that made up the material.

The CDR3 has 13 amino acids. Germline assignment: CDR1 MGHRA and CDR2 YSYEKL. V was cut by 1 base and J by 1 base, with 4 bases left in between. Per the authors' pipeline: Amplification from reference gene primers served as the basis for estimated nucleated cell counts. Clones were sequenced by immunoSEQ multiplex PCR, and TCRdb holds only the in-frame ones, with some missing. V and J calls and clone size are copied from that table; D and trimming were computed from the DNA. The table includes about 320,000 clones, roughly 85% detected once. The source of this sequence is a human donor in a cohort sampled during active COVID-19. Sequencing was done on a sample of peripheral blood. J is TRBJ1-1 and V is TRBV4-1; D uncertain. In DNA form, the CDR3 reads TGCGCCAGCAGCCAAGGACAGAACACTGAAGCTTTCTTT. Its translation is CASSQGQNTEAFF.